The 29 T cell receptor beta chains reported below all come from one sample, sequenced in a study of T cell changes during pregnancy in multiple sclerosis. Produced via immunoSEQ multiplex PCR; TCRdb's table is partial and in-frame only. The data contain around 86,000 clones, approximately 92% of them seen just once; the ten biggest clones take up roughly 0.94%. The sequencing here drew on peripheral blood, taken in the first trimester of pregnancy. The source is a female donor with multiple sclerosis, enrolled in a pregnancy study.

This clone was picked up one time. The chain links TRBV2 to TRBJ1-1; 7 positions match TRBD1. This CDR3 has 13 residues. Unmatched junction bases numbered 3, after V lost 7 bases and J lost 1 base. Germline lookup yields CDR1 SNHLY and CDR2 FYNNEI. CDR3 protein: CASIPGGNTEAFF. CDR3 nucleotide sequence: TGTGCCAGCATTCCAGGGGGGAACACTGAAGCTTTCTTT. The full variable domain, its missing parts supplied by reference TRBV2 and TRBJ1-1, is EPEVTQTPSHQVTQMGQEVILRCVPISNHLYFYWYRQILGQKVEFLVSFYNNEISEKSEIFDDQFSVERPDGSNFTLKIRSTKLEDSAMYFCASIPGGNTEAFFGQGTRLTVV.

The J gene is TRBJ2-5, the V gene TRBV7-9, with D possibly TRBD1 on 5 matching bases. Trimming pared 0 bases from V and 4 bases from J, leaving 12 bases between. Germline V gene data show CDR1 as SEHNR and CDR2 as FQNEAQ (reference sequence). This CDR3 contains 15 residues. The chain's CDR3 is CASSLAGAGLETQYF. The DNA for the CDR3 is TGTGCCAGCAGCTTAGCTGGAGCAGGGTTAGAGACCCAGTACTTC. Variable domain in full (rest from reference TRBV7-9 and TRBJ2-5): DTGVSQNPRHKITKRGQNVTFRCDPISEHNRLYWYRQTLGQGPEFLTYFQNEAQLEKSRLLSDRFSAERPKGSFSTLEIQRTEQGDSAMYLCASSLAGAGLETQYFGPGTRLLVL.

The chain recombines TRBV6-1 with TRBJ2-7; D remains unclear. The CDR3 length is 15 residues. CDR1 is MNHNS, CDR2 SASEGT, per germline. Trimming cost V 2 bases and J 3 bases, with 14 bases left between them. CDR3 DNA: TGTGCCAGCAGTGAAAGAAGACACTCGGTCTACGAGCAGTACTTC. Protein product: CASSERRHSVYEQYF.

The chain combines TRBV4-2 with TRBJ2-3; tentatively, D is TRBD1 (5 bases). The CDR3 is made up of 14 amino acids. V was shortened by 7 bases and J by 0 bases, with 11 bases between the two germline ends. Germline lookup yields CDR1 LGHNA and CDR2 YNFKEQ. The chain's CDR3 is CASKGPLSTDTQYF. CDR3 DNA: TGTGCCAGCAAGGGGCCTCTAAGCACAGATACGCAGTATTTT.

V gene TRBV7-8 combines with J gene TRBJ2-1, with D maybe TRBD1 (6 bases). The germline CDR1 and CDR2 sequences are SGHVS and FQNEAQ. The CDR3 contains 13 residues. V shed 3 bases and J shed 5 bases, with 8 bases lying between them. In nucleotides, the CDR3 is TGTGCCAGCAGCTTGGGGGCAGACAATGAGCAGTTCTTC. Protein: CASSLGADNEQFF.

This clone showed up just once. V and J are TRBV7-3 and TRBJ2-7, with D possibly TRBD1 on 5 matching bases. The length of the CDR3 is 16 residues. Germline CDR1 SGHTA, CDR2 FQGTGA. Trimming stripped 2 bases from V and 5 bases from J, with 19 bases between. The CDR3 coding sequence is TGTGCCAGCAGCTTACCCAAGACAGCCCCGTCGAACGAGCAGTACTTC. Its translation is CASSLPKTAPSNEQYF.

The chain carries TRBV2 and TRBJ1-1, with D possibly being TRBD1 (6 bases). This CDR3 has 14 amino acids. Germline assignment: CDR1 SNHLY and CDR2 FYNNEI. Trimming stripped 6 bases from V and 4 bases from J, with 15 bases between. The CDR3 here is CASSGVKGVTEAFF. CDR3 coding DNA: TGTGCCAGCAGCGGCGTTAAGGGGGTCACTGAAGCTTTCTTT.

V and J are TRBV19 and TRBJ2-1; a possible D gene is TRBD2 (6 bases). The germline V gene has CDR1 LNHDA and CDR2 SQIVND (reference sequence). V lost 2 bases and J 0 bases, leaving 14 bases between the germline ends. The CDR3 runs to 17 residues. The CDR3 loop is CASSIRDSQSSYNEQFF. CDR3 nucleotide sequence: TGTGCCAGTAGTATAAGGGACTCACAGAGCTCCTACAATGAGCAGTTCTTC.

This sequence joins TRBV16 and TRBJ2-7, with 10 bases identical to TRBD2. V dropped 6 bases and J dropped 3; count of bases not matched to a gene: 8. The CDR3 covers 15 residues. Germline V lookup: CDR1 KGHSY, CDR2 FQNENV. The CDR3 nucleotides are TGTGCCAGCAGTGAAGCGGGGGGGGCAGGCTACGAGCAGTACTTC. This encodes CASSEAGGAGYEQYF.

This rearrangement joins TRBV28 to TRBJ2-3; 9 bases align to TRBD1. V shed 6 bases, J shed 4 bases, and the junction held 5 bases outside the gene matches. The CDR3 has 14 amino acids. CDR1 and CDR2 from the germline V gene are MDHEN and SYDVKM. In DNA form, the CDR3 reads TGTGCCAGCAGGCCGACAGGGGGATCAGATACGCAGTATTTT. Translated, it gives CASRPTGGSDTQYF.

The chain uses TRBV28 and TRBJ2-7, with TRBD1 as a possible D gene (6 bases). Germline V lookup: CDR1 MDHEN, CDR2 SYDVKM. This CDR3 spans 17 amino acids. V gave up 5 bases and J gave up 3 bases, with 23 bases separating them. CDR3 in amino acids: CASSTRPGQLYDYEQYF. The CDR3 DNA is TGTGCCAGCAGTACGAGACCGGGACAACTATACGACTACGAGCAGTACTTC.

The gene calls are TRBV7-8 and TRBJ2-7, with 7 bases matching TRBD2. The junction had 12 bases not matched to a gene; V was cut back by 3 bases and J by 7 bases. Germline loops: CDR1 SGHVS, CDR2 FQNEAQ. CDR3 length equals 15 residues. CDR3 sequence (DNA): TGTGCCAGCAGCTTCTCCCGCGGGATGGGGGGGGAGCAGTACTTC. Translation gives CASSFSRGMGGEQYF.

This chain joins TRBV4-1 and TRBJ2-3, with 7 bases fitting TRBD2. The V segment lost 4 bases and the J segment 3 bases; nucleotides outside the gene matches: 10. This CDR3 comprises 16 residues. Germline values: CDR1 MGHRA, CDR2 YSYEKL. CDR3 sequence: CASSLSLGGGTDTQYF. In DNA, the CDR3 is TGCGCCAGCAGCCTTTCCCTGGGGGGAGGGACAGATACGCAGTATTTT.

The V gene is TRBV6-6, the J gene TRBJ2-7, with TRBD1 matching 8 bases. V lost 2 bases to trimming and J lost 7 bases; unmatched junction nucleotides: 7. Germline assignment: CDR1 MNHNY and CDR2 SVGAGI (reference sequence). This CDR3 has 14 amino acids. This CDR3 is CASSYPRGLGEQYF. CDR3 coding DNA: TGTGCCAGCAGTTACCCCAGGGGGCTGGGGGAGCAGTACTTC.

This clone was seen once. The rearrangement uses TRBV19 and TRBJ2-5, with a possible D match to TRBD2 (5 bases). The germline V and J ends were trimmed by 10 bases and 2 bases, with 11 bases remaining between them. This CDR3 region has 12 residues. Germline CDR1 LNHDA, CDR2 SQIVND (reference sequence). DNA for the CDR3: TGTGCCACCCTAGGAGGTCAAGAGACCCAGTACTTC. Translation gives CATLGGQETQYF. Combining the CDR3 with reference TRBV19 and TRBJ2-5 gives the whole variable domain DGGITQSPKYLFRKEGQNVTLSCEQNLNHDAMYWYRQDPGQGLRLIYYSQIVNDFQKGDIAEGYSVSREKKESFPLTVTSAQKNPTAFYLCATLGGQETQYFGPGTRLLVL.

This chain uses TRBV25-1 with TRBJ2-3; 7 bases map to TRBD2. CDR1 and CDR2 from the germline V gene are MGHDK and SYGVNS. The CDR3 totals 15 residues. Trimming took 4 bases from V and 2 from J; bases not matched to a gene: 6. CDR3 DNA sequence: TGTGCCAGCAGTGGGGCGGGGGTGTCCACAGATACGCAGTATTTT. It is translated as CASSGAGVSTDTQYF.

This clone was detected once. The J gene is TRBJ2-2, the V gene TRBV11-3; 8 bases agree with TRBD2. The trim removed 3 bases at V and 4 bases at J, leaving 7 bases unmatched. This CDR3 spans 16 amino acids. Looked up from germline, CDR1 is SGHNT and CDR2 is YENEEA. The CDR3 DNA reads TGTGCCAGCAGCTTGGAAGCGGGGGCATTCACCGGGGAGCTGTTTTTT. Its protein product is CASSLEAGAFTGELFF.

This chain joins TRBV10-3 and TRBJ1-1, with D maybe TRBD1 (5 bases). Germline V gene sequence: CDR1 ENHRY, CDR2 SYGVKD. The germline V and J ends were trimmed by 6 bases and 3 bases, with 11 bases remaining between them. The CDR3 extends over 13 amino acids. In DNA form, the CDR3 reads TGTGCCATCAGGGGCCTCAGGGACACTGAAGCTTTCTTT. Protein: CAIRGLRDTEAFF.

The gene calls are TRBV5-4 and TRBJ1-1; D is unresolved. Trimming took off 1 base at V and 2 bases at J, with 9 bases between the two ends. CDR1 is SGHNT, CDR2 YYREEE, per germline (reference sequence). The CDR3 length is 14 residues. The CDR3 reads CASSLLAVNTEAFF. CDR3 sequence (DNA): TGTGCCAGCAGCTTGTTGGCAGTTAACACTGAAGCTTTCTTT.

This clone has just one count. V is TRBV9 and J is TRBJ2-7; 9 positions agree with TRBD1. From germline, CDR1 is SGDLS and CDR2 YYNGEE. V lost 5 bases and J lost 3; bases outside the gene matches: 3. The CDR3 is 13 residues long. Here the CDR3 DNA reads TGTGCCAGCAGTGAGGGACAGGGCTACGAGCAGTACTTC. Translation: CASSEGQGYEQYF. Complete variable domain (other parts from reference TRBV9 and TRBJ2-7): DSGVTQTPKHLITATGQRVTLRCSPRSGDLSVYWYQQSLDQGLQFLIQYYNGEERAKGNILERFSAQQFPDLHSELNLSSLELGDSALYFCASSEGQGYEQYFGPGTRLTVT.

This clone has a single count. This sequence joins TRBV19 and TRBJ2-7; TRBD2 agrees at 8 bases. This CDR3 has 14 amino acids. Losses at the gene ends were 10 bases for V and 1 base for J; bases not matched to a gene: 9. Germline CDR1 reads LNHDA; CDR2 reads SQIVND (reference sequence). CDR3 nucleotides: TGTGCCACTGCTGCGGGGGGCGTGTCCTACGAGCAGTACTTC. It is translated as CATAAGGVSYEQYF.

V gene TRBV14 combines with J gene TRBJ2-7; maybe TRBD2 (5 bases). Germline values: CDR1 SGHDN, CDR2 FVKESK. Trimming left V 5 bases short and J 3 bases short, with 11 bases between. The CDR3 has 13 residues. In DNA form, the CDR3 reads TGTGCCAGCAGCTCGCGGGTAGGCTACGAGCAGTACTTC. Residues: CASSSRVGYEQYF.

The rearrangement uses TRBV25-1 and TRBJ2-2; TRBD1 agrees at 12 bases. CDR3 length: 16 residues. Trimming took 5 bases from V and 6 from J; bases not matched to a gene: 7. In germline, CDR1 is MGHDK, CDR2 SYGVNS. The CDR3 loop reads CASSPSRDRGPGELFF. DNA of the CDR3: TGTGCCAGCAGTCCCAGCCGGGACAGGGGGCCCGGGGAGCTGTTTTTT.

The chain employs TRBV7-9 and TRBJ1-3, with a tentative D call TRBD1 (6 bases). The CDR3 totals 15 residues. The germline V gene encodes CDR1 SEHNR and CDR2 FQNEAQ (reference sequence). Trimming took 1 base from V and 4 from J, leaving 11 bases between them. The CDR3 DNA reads TGTGCCAGCAGCTTAGAGACAGGACCGGGAAACACCATATATTTT. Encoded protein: CASSLETGPGNTIYF.

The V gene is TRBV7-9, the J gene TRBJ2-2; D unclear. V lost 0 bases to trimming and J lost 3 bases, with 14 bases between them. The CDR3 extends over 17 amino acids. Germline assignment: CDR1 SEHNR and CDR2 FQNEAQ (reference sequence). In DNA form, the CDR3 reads TGTGCCAGCAGCTTAGCCGTTGGGCGCCCCGACACCGGGGAGCTGTTTTTT. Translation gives CASSLAVGRPDTGELFF.

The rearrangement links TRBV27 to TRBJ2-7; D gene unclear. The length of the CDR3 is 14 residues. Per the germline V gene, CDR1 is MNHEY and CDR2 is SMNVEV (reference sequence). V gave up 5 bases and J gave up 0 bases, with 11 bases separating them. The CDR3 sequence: CASSPSVSSYEQYF. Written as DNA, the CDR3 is TGTGCCAGCAGTCCTTCGGTAAGCTCCTACGAGCAGTACTTC.

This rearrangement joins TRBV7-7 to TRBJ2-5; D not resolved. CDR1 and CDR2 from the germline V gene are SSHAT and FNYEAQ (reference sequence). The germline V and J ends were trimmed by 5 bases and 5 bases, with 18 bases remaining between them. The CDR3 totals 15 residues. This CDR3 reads CASSPLGWRLETQYF. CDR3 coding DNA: TGTGCCAGCAGCCCCCTTGGGTGGCGGTTGGAGACCCAGTACTTC.

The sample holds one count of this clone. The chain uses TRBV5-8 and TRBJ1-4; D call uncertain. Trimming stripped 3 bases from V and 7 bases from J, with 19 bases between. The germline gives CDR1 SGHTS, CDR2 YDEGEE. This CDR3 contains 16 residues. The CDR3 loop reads CASSSSLFSLGEKLFF. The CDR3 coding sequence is TGTGCCAGCAGCTCTAGCCTTTTTAGCCTCGGTGAAAAACTGTTTTTT.

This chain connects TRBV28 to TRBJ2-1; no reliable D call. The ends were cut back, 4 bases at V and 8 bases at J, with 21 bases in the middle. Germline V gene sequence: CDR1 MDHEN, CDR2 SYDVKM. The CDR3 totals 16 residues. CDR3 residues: CASSYLFSYSLDEQFF. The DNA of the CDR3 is TGTGCCAGCAGTTACCTCTTCTCCTACAGTCTTGATGAGCAGTTCTTC.